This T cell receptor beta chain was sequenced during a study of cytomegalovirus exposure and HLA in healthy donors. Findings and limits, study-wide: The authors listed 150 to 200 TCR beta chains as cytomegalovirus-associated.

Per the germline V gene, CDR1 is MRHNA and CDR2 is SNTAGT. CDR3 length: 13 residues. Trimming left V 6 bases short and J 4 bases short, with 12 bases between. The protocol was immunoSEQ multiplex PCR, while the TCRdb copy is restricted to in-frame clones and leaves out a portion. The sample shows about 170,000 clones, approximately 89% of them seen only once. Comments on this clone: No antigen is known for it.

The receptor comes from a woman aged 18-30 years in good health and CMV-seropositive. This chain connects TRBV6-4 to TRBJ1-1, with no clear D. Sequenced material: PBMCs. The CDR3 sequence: CASSRWEGTEAFF. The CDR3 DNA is TGTGCCAGCAGCCGTTGGGAGGGCACTGAAGCTTTCTTT.